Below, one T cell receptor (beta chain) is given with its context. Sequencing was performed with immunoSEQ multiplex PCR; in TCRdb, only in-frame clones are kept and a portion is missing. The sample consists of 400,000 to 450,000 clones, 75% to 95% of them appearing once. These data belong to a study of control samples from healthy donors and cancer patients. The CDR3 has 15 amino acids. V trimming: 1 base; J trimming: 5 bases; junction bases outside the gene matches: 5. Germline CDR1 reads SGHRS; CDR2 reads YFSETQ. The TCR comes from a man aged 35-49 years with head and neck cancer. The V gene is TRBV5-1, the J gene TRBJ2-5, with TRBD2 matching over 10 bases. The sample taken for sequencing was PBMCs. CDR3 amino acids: CASSLTTSGVETQYF. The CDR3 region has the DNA TGCGCCAGCAGCTTGACAACTAGCGGGGTCGAGACCCAGTACTTC.